A single sample is the source of the 27 T cell receptor beta chains below, sequenced in a study of blood T cell repertoires in COVID-19. The protocol was immunoSEQ multiplex PCR, while the TCRdb copy is restricted to in-frame clones and leaves out a portion. Found here are roughly 150,000 clones, around 89% of them singletons; the top ten hold around 15%. Material for sequencing was peripheral blood. All receptors come from a woman aged 40 to 50 with acute or convalescent COVID-19.

V and J are TRBV19 and TRBJ2-3, with TRBD1 as a possible D gene (5 bases). Looked up from germline, CDR1 is LNHDA and CDR2 is SQIVND (reference sequence). The germline V and J ends were trimmed by 7 bases and 1 base, with 9 bases remaining between them. The CDR3 loop spans 13 amino acids. The CDR3 coding sequence is TGTGCCAGTACGCAGGGCCGCACAGATACGCAGTATTTT. Protein product: CASTQGRTDTQYF.

The chain carries TRBV11-3 and TRBJ2-3, with D tentatively TRBD1 (5 bases). CDR1 SGHNT and CDR2 YENEEA come from the germline V gene. V lost 6 bases and J 1 base, leaving 26 bases between the germline ends. This CDR3 has 19 amino acids. Written as DNA, the CDR3 is TGTGCCAGCAGTCAACCCAATAAAGGGGCGACGAGTGGCACAGATACGCAGTATTTT. Its translation: CASSQPNKGATSGTDTQYF.

This chain uses TRBV7-9 with TRBJ2-4; 9 nucleotides agree with TRBD1. The CDR3 is made up of 14 amino acids. J lost 7 bases, V lost 5 bases, and 6 bases had no gene match. CDR1 is SEHNR and CDR2 is FQNEAQ in the germline V gene (reference sequence). CDR3 coding DNA: TGTGCCAGCAGCGCCGGGACAGGGATTAACATTCAGTACTTC. Translated, it gives CASSAGTGINIQYF.

The chain recombines TRBV12-3 or TRBV12-4 with TRBJ1-4, with D uncertain. Deletions cut 6 bases from V and 10 bases from J, with 12 bases between. This CDR3 spans 12 amino acids. The CDR3 loop reads CASSLSSRKLFF. The CDR3 DNA is TGTGCCAGCAGCCTGAGTAGTAGAAAACTGTTTTTT.

The chain couples TRBV5-4 to TRBJ2-6; 8 bases map to TRBD2. CDR1 and CDR2 (germline): SGHNT, YYREEE (reference sequence). With V trimmed by 4 bases and J by 0 bases, 3 bases remained unmatched. The CDR3 sequence is 16 residues long. DNA for the CDR3: TGTGCCAGCAGCCCGGGGGGGGGCTCTGGGGCCAACGTCCTGACTTTC. Amino acid sequence: CASSPGGGSGANVLTF.

V is TRBV7-9 and J is TRBJ1-1; D gene unclear. Trimming removed 1 base from V and 3 bases from J, with 12 bases in between. Germline assignment: CDR1 SEHNR and CDR2 FQNEAQ (reference sequence). The CDR3 is 15 amino acids. The CDR3 loop is CASSLDPAVDTEAFF. The CDR3 region has the DNA TGTGCCAGCAGCTTAGACCCGGCGGTGGACACTGAAGCTTTCTTT.

The chain joins TRBV2 to TRBJ2-1; 8 bases match TRBD1. Trimming at V came to 4 bases and at J to 9 bases, leaving 14 bases not matched to a gene. The CDR3 sequence is 16 residues long. The germline CDR1 and CDR2 sequences are SNHLY and FYNNEI. CDR3 sequence reads: CASSAGPPGGLTEQFF. The CDR3 region has the DNA TGTGCCAGCAGTGCTGGTCCGCCAGGGGGCTTGACTGAGCAGTTCTTC.

The gene calls are TRBV7-9 and TRBJ2-1; no firm D call. The CDR3 spans 15 residues. Germline V gene lookup returns CDR1 SEHNR and CDR2 FQNEAQ (reference sequence). V was trimmed by 4 bases and J by 4 bases, leaving 14 bases between them. The CDR3 sequence is CASSSARAAYNEQFF. The CDR3 coding sequence is TGTGCCAGCAGCTCAGCTCGAGCCGCGTACAATGAGCAGTTCTTC.

Points on this clone: Other DNA sequences of this sample code for an identical CDR3. J is TRBJ2-7 and V is TRBV18; the D gene is possibly TRBD2 (5 bases). Trimming removed 2 bases at V and 0 bases at J, with 8 bases between. CDR1 and CDR2 from the germline V gene are KGHSH and LQKENI. CDR3 length: 14 amino acids. The CDR3 DNA sequence: TGTGCCAGCTCACCATCGGGAAACTCCTACGAGCAGTACTTC. Translating gives CASSPSGNSYEQYF. The full variable domain, in which reference TRBV18 and TRBJ2-7 provide the parts outside the CDR3, is NAGVMQNPRHLVRRRGQEARLRCSPMKGHSHVYWYRQLPEEGLKFMVYLQKENIIDESGMPKERFSAEFPKEGPSILRIQQVVRGDSAAYFCASSPSGNSYEQYFGPGTRLTVT.

This chain joins TRBV4-1 and TRBJ2-1; 8 positions agree with TRBD2. CDR3 size: 15 residues. CDR1 is MGHRA, CDR2 YSYEKL, per germline. V lost 5 bases to trimming and J lost 5 bases; unmatched junction nucleotides: 8. For the CDR3, the DNA is TGCGCCAGCAGCGCGCGGGGGGACTACGACAATGAGCAGTTCTTC. Its translation is CASSARGDYDNEQFF.

The CDR3: CASRRPGTGGEGNEQFF. The DNA for the CDR3 is TGCGCCAGCAGACGTCCCGGGACAGGGGGCGAGGGCAATGAGCAGTTCTTC. The chain uses TRBV4-1 and TRBJ2-1; 12 bases are shared with TRBD1. This CDR3 contains 17 residues. Germline assignment: CDR1 MGHRA and CDR2 YSYEKL. V lost 6 bases to trimming and J lost 6 bases; unmatched junction nucleotides: 12.

This clone was seen once. This chain uses TRBV21-1 with TRBJ1-4. TRBV21-1 is annotated as a pseudogene. The CDR3 contains 16 residues. The CDR3 sequence: CASSKDPGSFHEKLFF. The CDR3 nucleotides read TGTGCCAGCAGCAAAGACCCGGGGTCTTTTCATGAAAAACTGTTTTTT.

The chain couples TRBV25-1 to TRBJ1-1, with D perhaps matching TRBD1 (5 bases). This CDR3 is 14 amino acids long. The V end lost 3 bases, the J end lost 4 bases, and 12 bases lay between the germline ends. Germline CDR1 MGHDK, CDR2 SYGVNS. The CDR3 loop is CASSDRVKGTEAFF. Written as DNA, the CDR3 is TGTGCCAGCAGTGACAGGGTTAAGGGCACTGAAGCTTTCTTT.

The chain links TRBV6-6 to TRBJ2-7; 12 nucleotides agree with TRBD2. CDR3 size: 15 residues. Germline V gene data show CDR1 as MNHNY and CDR2 as SVGAGI (reference sequence). After removal of 6 bases from V and 2 bases from J, the junction contained 5 bases not matched to a gene. The CDR3: CASSSTSGSAYEQYF. CDR3 sequence (DNA): TGTGCCAGCAGCTCGACTAGCGGGAGCGCCTACGAGCAGTACTTC.

V gene TRBV27 combines with J gene TRBJ2-1; the match to TRBD1 covers 9 bases. The CDR3 covers 14 residues. CDR1 and CDR2 (germline): MNHEY, SMNVEV (reference sequence). V trimming: 5 bases; J trimming: 6 bases; junction bases outside the gene matches: 5. The CDR3 nucleotides are TGTGCCAGCAGTAGGACAGGGGTCCTCAATGAGCAGTTCTTC. The encoded protein is CASSRTGVLNEQFF.

This sequence joins TRBV11-3 and TRBJ2-1; perhaps TRBD1 as D (6 bases). CDR1 and CDR2 (germline): SGHNT, YENEEA. Trimming shortened V by 5 bases and J by 10 bases, and 15 bases separated the two germline ends. The CDR3 runs to 13 residues. DNA of the CDR3: TGTGCCAGCAGCCCAAGAGGGACACCCGAGCAGTTCTTC. Translating gives CASSPRGTPEQFF.

The rearrangement joins TRBV5-1 to TRBJ2-5; 7 bases are a match to TRBD1. The CDR3 is made up of 13 amino acids. Germline loops: CDR1 SGHRS, CDR2 YFSETQ. V lost 5 bases, J lost 2 bases, and 3 bases stayed unmatched. In nucleotides, the CDR3 is TGCGCCAGCAGACGGACAGGACAAGAGACCCAGTACTTC. This gives the protein CASRRTGQETQYF. The full variable domain, completed using reference TRBV5-1 and TRBJ2-5, is KAGVTQTPRYLIKTRGQQVTLSCSPISGHRSVSWYQQTPGQGLQFLFEYFSETQRNKGNFPGRFSGRQFSNSRSEMNVSTLELGDSALYLCASRRTGQETQYFGPGTRLLVL.

This clone was seen once. The V call is TRBV28, the J call TRBJ1-5; the D gene is possibly TRBD1 (5 bases). V lost 8 bases to trimming and J lost 2 bases, with 16 bases between them. From germline, CDR1 is MDHEN and CDR2 SYDVKM. The length of the CDR3 is 15 residues. The CDR3 protein is CASASGESGNQPQHF. The CDR3 DNA is TGTGCCAGCGCATCGGGGGAGTCTGGCAATCAGCCCCAGCATTTT.

The V and J genes are TRBV12-5 and TRBJ2-7; TRBD2 matches 7 bases. CDR3 length equals 13 residues. With 7 bases clipped from V and 4 bases from J, the junction kept 7 bases outside the gene matches. Germline CDR1 reads LGHNT; CDR2 reads FRNRAP. The CDR3: CASVNAGEYEQYF. CDR3 sequence (DNA): TGTGCTAGTGTGAATGCGGGAGAGTACGAGCAGTACTTC.

This chain connects TRBV7-9 to TRBJ1-5, with D unclear. Germline V gene sequence: CDR1 SEHNR, CDR2 FQNEAQ (reference sequence). V was shortened by 1 base and J by 0 bases, with 19 bases between the two germline ends. The CDR3 length is 19 residues. The DNA for the CDR3 is TGTGCCAGCAGCTTAGAAAGTTCCGGAGACTTCTATAGCAATCAGCCCCAGCATTTT. Its protein product is CASSLESSGDFYSNQPQHF.

The chain joins TRBV20-1 to TRBJ2-5, with D possibly matching TRBD2 (5 bases). Between the trimmed V and J ends, which lost 3 bases and 4 bases, there was a span of 15 bases. Germline V gene data show CDR1 as DFQATT and CDR2 as SNEGSKA (reference sequence). CDR3 length: 14 amino acids. The DNA for the CDR3 is TGCAGTGCTAGTCTTCGAGGAGGAAGAGAGACCCAGTACTTC. Its translation is CSASLRGGRETQYF.

The genes are TRBV5-6 and TRBJ1-6; TRBD1 is a possible D gene (5 bases). Germline V gene lookup returns CDR1 SGHDT and CDR2 YYEEEE. The CDR3 runs 14 residues. The V end lost 5 bases, the J end lost 9 bases, and 15 bases lay between the germline ends. The CDR3 DNA follows: TGTGCCAGCAGTACAGGTACCCTCACTTCACCCCTCCACTTT. It yields the protein CASSTGTLTSPLHF.

The V and J genes are TRBV3-1 (or the pseudogene TRBV3-2) and TRBJ2-7; unclear D gene. The CDR3 length is 14 residues. V was clipped by 8 bases and J by 2 bases, with 16 bases between them. Germline V lookup: CDR1 LGHDT, CDR2 YNNKEL (reference sequence). The CDR3: CASSTYDGAYEQYF. CDR3 nucleotides: TGTGCCAGCTCCACGTATGACGGAGCCTACGAGCAGTACTTC.

This chain connects TRBV11-2 to TRBJ2-1; 14 positions agree with TRBD2. The CDR3 runs to 20 residues. Germline V gene sequence: CDR1 SGHAT, CDR2 FQNNGV. The trim removed 0 bases at V and 4 bases at J, leaving 11 bases unmatched. In DNA form, the CDR3 reads TGTGCCAGCAGCTTAGAGGCAATTGGGACTAGCGGGGGACAATACAATGAGCAGTTCTTC. It translates to CASSLEAIGTSGGQYNEQFF.

V is TRBV28 and J is TRBJ1-4, with 9 bases fitting TRBD1. Germline CDR1 reads MDHEN; CDR2 reads SYDVKM. There are 14 residues in the CDR3. The V and J ends lost 3 bases and 6 bases, in that order; junction bases with no gene match: 2. The CDR3 DNA reads TGTGCCAGCAGTTTCACAGGGGGCGATGAAAAACTGTTTTTT. Translated: CASSFTGGDEKLFF.

The chain combines TRBV20-1 with TRBJ2-3; D gene ambiguous. The ends were cut back, 4 bases at V and 9 bases at J, with 11 bases in the middle. Germline lookup yields CDR1 DFQATT and CDR2 SNEGSKA (reference sequence). This CDR3 has 11 amino acids. Here the CDR3 reads CSATESETQYF. CDR3 DNA sequence: TGCAGTGCTACAGAATCTGAGACGCAGTATTTT.

The rearrangement links TRBV7-8 to TRBJ2-1, with unresolved D. CDR3 length: 12 residues. V lost 4 bases, J lost 14 bases, and 15 bases lay in between. The V gene's germline CDR1 is SGHVS and CDR2 FQNEAQ. CDR3 DNA sequence: TGTGCCAGCAGCTATTCCCGACTCCATAAGTTCTTC. Its translation: CASSYSRLHKFF.